Included here is one T cell receptor beta chain sequence, with context. This record comes from a study of OX40 agonist ivuxolimab in advanced cancers. About the study: Participants averaged about 60 years of age (range roughly 23 to 79) and were roughly 80% male.

This table comes from immunoSEQ multiplex PCR, and its TCRdb copy is limited to in-frame clones, with some not included. The data contain 50,000 or so clones, less than 90% of them singletons. The germline V gene has CDR1 SGHVS and CDR2 FQNEAQ. Trimming took off 3 bases at V and 4 bases at J, with 7 bases between the two ends. The CDR3 runs 13 residues. This sequence was found in an adult with an advanced solid tumor such as melanoma, head and neck, liver or kidney cancer. The chain is built from TRBV7-8 and TRBJ2-1; possibly TRBD2 for D (5 bases). Here the sequenced sample was CD4+ or CD8+ T cells sorted from blood, taken in a trial of the OX40 agonist ivuxolimab. CDR3 nucleotides: TGTGCCAGCAGCTTCGGAGGATACAATGAGCAGTTCTTC. This encodes CASSFGGYNEQFF.